What follows is one T cell receptor (beta chain) and its context. The sample belongs to a study of OX40 agonist ivuxolimab in advanced cancers. The CDR3 totals 15 residues. Germline V lookup: CDR1 MNHEY, CDR2 SMNVEV (reference sequence). The trim removed 1 base at V and 7 bases at J, leaving 3 bases unmatched. Using immunoSEQ multiplex PCR, the repertoire was profiled, and TCRdb retains in-frame clones only, with some absent. The sample consists of some 77,000 clones, approximately 92% of them appearing once. This sequence originates from an adult with an advanced solid tumor such as melanoma, head and neck, liver or kidney cancer. The sequences come from CD4+ or CD8+ T cells sorted from blood, collected in a trial of the OX40 agonist ivuxolimab. This rearrangement joins TRBV27 to TRBJ2-1; 11 bases align to TRBD2. The CDR3 reads CASSLFPSGGNEQFF. CDR3 nucleotides: TGTGCCAGCAGTTTATTTCCTAGCGGGGGGAATGAGCAGTTCTTC.